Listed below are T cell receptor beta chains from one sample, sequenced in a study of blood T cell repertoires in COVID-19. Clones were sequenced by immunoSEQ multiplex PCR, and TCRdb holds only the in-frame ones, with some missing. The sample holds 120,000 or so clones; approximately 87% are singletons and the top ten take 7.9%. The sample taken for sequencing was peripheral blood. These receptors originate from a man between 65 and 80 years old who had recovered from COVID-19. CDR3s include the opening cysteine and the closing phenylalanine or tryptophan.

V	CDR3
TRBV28	CASSHYTGGTGELFF
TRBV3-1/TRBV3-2	CASSPRRSNYGYTF
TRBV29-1	CSAGGGRGTDTQYF
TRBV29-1	CSVEEQGRTSGYTF
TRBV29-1	CSAWGQGNEKLFF
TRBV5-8	CASKNLATYYNEQFF
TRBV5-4	CASSPVRGTYEQYF
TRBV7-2	CASSFTSGGAYNEQFF
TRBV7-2	CASSLDRGGGRPTDTQYF
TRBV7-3	CASKGQGGTGELFF
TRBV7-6	CASSLGRGGTDGTDTQYF
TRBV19	CASSIGGEQPQHF
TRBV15	CATSLGGESNQPQHF
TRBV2	CASNPGQSYGYTF
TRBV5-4	CASSLDREDTQYF
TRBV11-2	CASSLTTGGVYGYTF
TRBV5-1	CASSFQGRDTQYF
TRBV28	CASSLGGASYEQYF
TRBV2	CASTLRASGTSDTQYF
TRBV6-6	CASSPFAGTSGSYEQYF
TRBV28	CASSLRDRVSGYTF
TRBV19	CASSSQPGQKTQKLFF
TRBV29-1	CSVRTGEVWTNEKLFF
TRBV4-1	CASRGGETNTEAFF
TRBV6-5	CASSSRYGYTF
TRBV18	CASSLPRTSGGVAAGYF
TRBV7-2	CASSPQTGEVGIHGYTF
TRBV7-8	CASSLDGYGYTF
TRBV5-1	CASRRTGDTYNEQFF
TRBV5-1	CASTRLPAQETQYF
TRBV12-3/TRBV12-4	CASTRYTEAFF
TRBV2	CASNRQGNKGDTQYF
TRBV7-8	CASSLARTPGEQYF
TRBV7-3	CASSLQGQGNNEQFF
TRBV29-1	CSVQDRVGGEKLFF
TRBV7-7	CASSSDRDQPQHF
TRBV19	CASSAQGGGYTF
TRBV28	CASSPTGGVGNTIYF
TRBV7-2	CASSDQGNEQFF
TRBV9	CANPRGEQYF
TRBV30	CAWSGRGYYNEQFF
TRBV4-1	CASGTGVVNTEAFF
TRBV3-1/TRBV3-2	CASSQDRGLQPQHF
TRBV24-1	CATSDQGLAGEGYNEQFF
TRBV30	CAWSVRGRGNQPQHF
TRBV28	CASRGWTGDQPQHF
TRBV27	CASSSLTSAYEQYF
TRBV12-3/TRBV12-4	CASSSGNTIYF
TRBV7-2	CASSLTGTNEKLFF
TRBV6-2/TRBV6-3	CASSKNGQGSTDTQYF
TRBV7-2	CASSLVLREAGELFF
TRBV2	CASSDRTARVLYGYTF
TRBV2	CASSEDRESGKEQFF
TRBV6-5	CASRPGTGGDQPQHF
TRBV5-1	CASSRTTTGSGYTF
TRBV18	CASSPGAGADSPLHF
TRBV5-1	CASSNGQGQPSTGELFF
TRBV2	CATSEYNEQFF
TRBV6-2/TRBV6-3	CASSKTTGTGLTDTQYF